The T cell receptor beta chain under discussion was sequenced for a study of technical replicates of blood from a handful of donors. This CDR3 is 13 amino acids long. Germline V CDR1 and CDR2: SGHNT, YENEEA. V shed 5 bases and J 4 bases; nucleotides not matched to a gene: 1. The method was immunoSEQ multiplex PCR; TCRdb's version includes in-frame clones alone and lacks a portion of them. The sample consists of some 48,000 clones, about 94% of them appearing once. The sample comprised PBMCs. The receptor comes from a human donor in good health. Some clones in this sample may be carry-over from other donors' samples. The V gene is TRBV11-3, the J gene TRBJ2-7, with TRBD1 identical over 11 bases. The CDR3 is CASSGTGGYEQYF. The CDR3, as DNA: TGTGCCAGCAGCGGGACAGGGGGGTACGAGCAGTACTTC.